The T cell receptor (beta chain) under discussion was sequenced for a study of blood T cell repertoires in COVID-19. In the study overall: Acute and convalescent COVID-19 samples came from the United States, Italy and Spain. Sources were T cells, B-cell-depleted T cells, or PBMCs; the material itself was cDNA or gDNA.

As originally analysed: The authors estimated nucleated cell counts from reference gene primer amplification. Only in-frame clones appear in the TCRdb table, and some are missing; sequencing was by immunoSEQ multiplex PCR. That table furnishes V, J and clone size, whereas the DNA furnished D and trimming. Of over 100,000 clones in the sample, 75% to 90% were seen once. The CDR3 runs to 12 residues. The trim removed 5 bases at V and 9 bases at J, leaving 9 bases unmatched. Germline loops: CDR1 GTSNPN, CDR2 SVGIG (reference sequence). This clonotype was sampled from a human donor with acute or convalescent COVID-19. The donor label of this sample is uncertain. Sequenced sample: peripheral blood. The chain combines TRBV30 with TRBJ1-2; 7 bases map to TRBD1. The CDR3 protein is CAWGGDSPRYTF. The CDR3 DNA sequence: TGTGCCTGGGGAGGGGACAGTCCCCGCTACACCTTC.